This T cell receptor beta chain was obtained from a study of T-cell memory formation after mild COVID-19. With 8 bases removed from V and 0 bases from J, the gap between germline ends came to 10 bases. Germline V gives CDR1 LNHDA, CDR2 SQIVND (reference sequence). The CDR3 contains 13 residues. TCRdb redid the calling of the 5' RACE reads with MiXCR, one entry per CDR3 protein. Here the sample spans roughly 300,000 distinct CDR3 sequences, approximately 8% being singletons. The sequencing sample was made of PBMCs or a T cell subset sorted from them (not recorded which). This sequence was found in a man between 18 and 35 years old who had mild COVID-19 (a few samples of this study predate the infection). Cell type and time point are not known. The chain recombines TRBV19 with TRBJ1-1, with a weak D call TRBD1 (6 bases). For the CDR3, the DNA is TGTGCCAGTGGACAGTACATGAACACTGAAGCTTTCTTT. Translated, it gives CASGQYMNTEAFF.